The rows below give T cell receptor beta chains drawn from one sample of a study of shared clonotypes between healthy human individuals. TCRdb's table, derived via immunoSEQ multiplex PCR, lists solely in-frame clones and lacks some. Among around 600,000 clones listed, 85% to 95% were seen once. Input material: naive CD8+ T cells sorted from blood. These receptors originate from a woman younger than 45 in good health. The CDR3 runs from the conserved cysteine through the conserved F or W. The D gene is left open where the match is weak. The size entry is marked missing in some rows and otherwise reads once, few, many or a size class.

CDR3: CASSLGVGGAYEQYF
DNA: TGTGCCAGCAGCTTAGGGGTTGGGGGGGCCTACGAGCAGTACTTC
V: TRBV7-8
J: TRBJ2-7
D: TRBD2
size: NA

CDR3: CASSLASERGYNEQFF
DNA: TGTGCCAGCAGTTTAGCGTCCGAGCGGGGTTACAATGAACAGTTCTTC
V: TRBV28
J: TRBJ2-1
D: TRBD2
size: NA

CDR3: CASTVGENEQFF
DNA: TGTGCCAGCACCGTCGGGGAGAATGAGCAGTTCTTC
V: TRBV28
J: TRBJ2-1
D: NA
size: NA

CDR3: CASSNRWAGTGGYNEQFF
DNA: TGTGCCAGTAGCAATAGGTGGGCCGGGACAGGGGGATACAATGAGCAGTTCTTC
V: TRBV19
J: TRBJ2-1
D: TRBD1
size: NA

CDR3: CASSEGMGVRLTEQFF
DNA: TGTGCCAGCAGTGAGGGTATGGGGGTGAGGTTGACTGAGCAGTTCTTC
V: TRBV2
J: TRBJ2-1
D: NA
size: NA

CDR3: CASSYSPASGTDTQYF
DNA: TGTGCCAGCAGTTACTCTCCGGCTAGCGGCACAGATACGCAGTATTTT
V: TRBV6-5
J: TRBJ2-3
D: NA
size: once

CDR3: CASSRGPGHSNIQYF
DNA: TGTGCCAGCAGCCGGGGCCCGGGACACTCAAACATTCAGTACTTC
V: TRBV11-3
J: TRBJ2-4
D: NA
size: NA

CDR3: CASSLRGPSYEQYF
DNA: TGTGCCAGCAGTTTGAGGGGGCCAAGCTACGAGCAGTACTTC
V: TRBV28
J: TRBJ2-7
D: TRBD1
size: NA

CDR3: CAISGSGTDPYEQYF
DNA: TGTGCCATCAGTGGGAGCGGGACGGACCCCTACGAGCAGTACTTC
V: TRBV10-3
J: TRBJ2-7
D: TRBD2
size: NA

CDR3: CASSVSGIWNEQFF
DNA: TGCGCCAGCAGCGTTAGCGGGATCTGGAATGAGCAGTTCTTC
V: TRBV10-1
J: TRBJ2-1
D: TRBD2
size: NA

CDR3: CASSVGSGGPYNEQFF
DNA: TGTGCCAGCAGCGTAGGGTCGGGAGGGCCGTACAATGAGCAGTTCTTC
V: TRBV9
J: TRBJ2-1
D: TRBD2
size: NA

CDR3: CASSQDRLAGDYTQYF
DNA: TGCGCCAGCAGCCAAGATAGGCTAGCCGGGGACTATACGCAGTATTTT
V: TRBV4-1
J: TRBJ2-3
D: NA
size: NA

CDR3: CASSVEASGAEGDTQYF
DNA: TGTGCCAGCAGCGTAGAGGCTAGCGGGGCAGAGGGAGATACGCAGTATTTT
V: TRBV9
J: TRBJ2-3
D: TRBD2
size: NA

CDR3: CASSPAQQGANTEAFF
DNA: TGTGCCAGCAGTCCCGCCCAACAGGGGGCGAACACTGAAGCTTTCTTT
V: TRBV28
J: TRBJ1-1
D: TRBD1
size: NA

CDR3: CASSDRTGGKLFF
DNA: TGTGCCAGCAGCGACCGGACAGGGGGAAAACTGTTTTTT
V: TRBV5-4
J: TRBJ1-4
D: TRBD1
size: NA

CDR3: CSAAGGEQYF
DNA: TGCAGTGCTGCTGGGGGGGAGCAGTACTTC
V: TRBV20-1
J: TRBJ2-7
D: NA
size: NA

CDR3: CASSLLVGEDIQYF
DNA: TGTGCCAGCAGTTTATTGGTAGGGGAAGACATTCAGTACTTC
V: TRBV27
J: TRBJ2-4
D: NA
size: NA

CDR3: CASSRTSGSAYEQYF
DNA: TGTGCCAGCAGCCGAACTAGCGGGAGTGCCTACGAGCAGTACTTC
V: TRBV7-9
J: TRBJ2-7
D: TRBD2
size: NA

CDR3: CASSLTATYGYTF
DNA: TGTGCCAGCAGTTTAACGGCAACCTATGGCTACACCTTC
V: TRBV27
J: TRBJ1-2
D: NA
size: NA

CDR3: CAISDPPRDRAIFEQYF
DNA: TGTGCCATCAGTGACCCTCCCCGGGACAGGGCGATCTTCGAGCAGTACTTC
V: TRBV10-3
J: TRBJ2-7
D: TRBD1
size: NA

CDR3: CASSPPGEGPGNTIYF
DNA: TGTGCCAGCAGCCCGCCGGGTGAAGGGCCTGGAAACACCATATATTTT
V: TRBV7-6
J: TRBJ1-3
D: NA
size: NA

CDR3: CASSLGQAPYEQYF
DNA: TGTGCCAGCAGCTTAGGACAGGCACCCTACGAGCAGTACTTC
V: TRBV11-2
J: TRBJ2-7
D: NA
size: NA

CDR3: CASIGRNSGANVLTF
DNA: TGTGCCAGCATTGGTAGAAACTCTGGGGCCAACGTCCTGACTTTC
V: TRBV21-1
J: TRBJ2-6
D: NA
size: NA

CDR3: CASSLLPGYSEQYF
DNA: TGTGCCAGCAGCTTGCTTCCGGGCTACTCCGAGCAGTACTTC
V: TRBV5-8
J: TRBJ2-7
D: NA
size: NA

CDR3: CASSLGLAAYNEQFF
DNA: TGTGCCAGCAGCTTAGGCCTAGCGGCCTACAATGAGCAGTTCTTC
V: TRBV13
J: TRBJ2-1
D: TRBD2
size: NA

CDR3: CASRPGQGYEQYF
DNA: TGTGCCAGCAGGCCGGGACAGGGCTACGAGCAGTACTTC
V: TRBV2
J: TRBJ2-7
D: TRBD1
size: NA

CDR3: CASSSSGHHYNEQFF
DNA: TGTGCCAGCAGCTCCTCGGGACACCACTACAATGAGCAGTTCTTC
V: TRBV21-1
J: TRBJ2-1
D: NA
size: NA

CDR3: CASSRAWDINSYEQYF
DNA: TGTGCCAGCAGCCGAGCCTGGGACATCAACTCCTACGAGCAGTACTTC
V: TRBV27
J: TRBJ2-7
D: NA
size: once

CDR3: CASSELGDTGELFF
DNA: TGTGCCAGCAGCGAGTTGGGAGACACCGGGGAGCTGTTTTTT
V: TRBV7-9
J: TRBJ2-2
D: NA
size: NA

CDR3: CASSLSLPVVSYEQYF
DNA: TGTGCCAGCAGTTTATCGCTACCGGTGGTCTCCTACGAGCAGTACTTC
V: TRBV27
J: TRBJ2-7
D: NA
size: NA

CDR3: CASSPYAFFDEQFF
DNA: TGTGCCAGCAGCCCCTACGCCTTCTTCGATGAGCAGTTCTTC
V: TRBV13
J: TRBJ2-1
D: NA
size: NA

CDR3: CASSQVELAGQIEQYF
DNA: TGTGCCAGCAGCCAGGTCGAACTAGCGGGACAAATCGAGCAGTACTTC
V: TRBV7-9
J: TRBJ2-7
D: TRBD2
size: NA

CDR3: CASSQDRVSRTGGYEQYF
DNA: TGTGCCAGCAGCCAAGACCGGGTATCCCGGACAGGGGGTTACGAGCAGTACTTC
V: TRBV5-2
J: TRBJ2-7
D: NA
size: NA

CDR3: CASSDIERGDEQFF
DNA: TGTGCCAGCAGTGACATAGAGCGGGGGGATGAGCAGTTCTTC
V: TRBV2
J: TRBJ2-1
D: TRBD2
size: NA

CDR3: CASFWDYNEQFF
DNA: TGTGCCAGCTTTTGGGACTACAATGAGCAGTTCTTC
V: TRBV6-1
J: TRBJ2-1
D: NA
size: NA

CDR3: CASSEEDTRMFTEAFF
DNA: TGTGCCAGCAGTGAAGAGGATACCCGGATGTTCACTGAAGCTTTCTTT
V: TRBV2
J: TRBJ1-1
D: NA
size: once